This section outlines one T cell receptor beta chain sequence together with its context. Those enrolled in Seattle joined during active infection and were followed longitudinally afterward. This specimen comes from a study of blood T cell repertoires in COVID-19. Study-level background: Samples came from the United States, Italy and Spain, spanning acute and convalescent COVID-19. Nucleic acid was either cDNA or gDNA, and it came from T cells, B-cell-depleted T cells, or PBMCs.

The authors' processing: Amplification with reference gene primers provided the estimates of nucleated cell counts. Clones were read by immunoSEQ multiplex PCR, and TCRdb kept only the in-frame ones, dropping some. V and J calls and clone size are those listed in that table; D and trimming were worked out from the DNA. The sample lists about 64,000 clones, 78% occurring once. The material sequenced was peripheral blood. This receptor was obtained from a man in his sixties with COVID-19, enrolled during active disease.

The DNA of the CDR3 is TGCGCCAGCAGCGGCCCCGGGACAGTGAACACTGAAGCTTTCTTT. It yields the protein CASSGPGTVNTEAFF. J is TRBJ1-1 and V is TRBV4-1; TRBD1 agrees at 7 bases. This CDR3 region has 15 residues. V was pared by 5 bases and J by 0 bases, with 6 bases of the junction left unmatched. Germline CDR1 is MGHRA and CDR2 is YSYEKL.